Listed here are 23 T cell receptor beta chains from one sample, sequenced in a study of spatial heterogeneity in lung cancer. The time point is: sample taken at primary tumor resection. Whole RNA came from tumor, nontumor lung or frozen PBMC and was sequenced without being sorted. TCRdb independently ran MiXCR on the 5' RACE reads; one entry per CDR3 protein. The sample records roughly 25,000 distinct CDR3 sequences, roughly 13% being singletons. Sequenced material: PBMCs, taken at surgery. The receptor source for this set is a female donor with early-stage non-small cell lung cancer.

The gene calls are TRBV4-1 and TRBJ2-6, with D possibly called TRBD1 or TRBD2 (7 bases each). CDR3 size: 22 residues. Germline loops: CDR1 MGHRA, CDR2 YSYEKL. V was trimmed by 3 bases and J by 0 bases, leaving 27 bases between them. The CDR3 reads CASSQRQGIRAGAISGANVLTF. CDR3 DNA sequence: TGCGCCAGCAGCCAGCGACAGGGCATCCGGGCGGGAGCCATCTCTGGGGCCAACGTCCTGACTTTC.

This clonotype showed up many times. This sequence joins TRBV29-1 and TRBJ2-5; D not resolved. The CDR3 is 12 amino acids. From germline, CDR1 is SQVTM and CDR2 ANQGSEA. V lost 6 bases, J lost 7 bases, and 15 bases lay in between. Here the CDR3 reads CSVETALGTQYF. DNA of the CDR3: TGCAGCGTCGAAACAGCCCTTGGGACCCAGTACTTC.

This clonotype was found many times. J is TRBJ2-3 and V is TRBV6-2 or TRBV6-3; weak D call: TRBD2 (5 bases). The CDR3 runs 15 residues. Trimming cost V 2 bases and J 2 bases, with 11 bases left between them. Germline values: CDR1 MNHEY, CDR2 SVGEGT. For the CDR3, the DNA is TGTGCCAGCAGTTACCGTCGGGATTTCACAGATACGCAGTATTTT. This sequence encodes CASSYRRDFTDTQYF.

This clonotype has ten or more counts. J is TRBJ2-5 and V is TRBV10-2, with D perhaps given as TRBD1 or TRBD2 (6 bases each). Deletions cut 5 bases from V and 5 bases from J, with 12 bases between. Germline V gene sequence: CDR1 WSHSY, CDR2 SAAADI. This CDR3 spans 13 amino acids. CDR3 in amino acids: CASSFGGLETQYF. The CDR3 bases are TGCGCCAGCAGTTTTGGGGGGCTGGAGACCCAGTACTTC.

The rearrangement joins TRBV15 to TRBJ2-7; 7 nucleotides line up with TRBD2. Germline assignment: CDR1 LNHNV and CDR2 YYDKDF (reference sequence). The CDR3 has 15 amino acids. The V gene end was trimmed by 4 bases and the J gene end by 4 bases; junction bases not matched to a gene: 10. The CDR3, as DNA: TGTGCCACCAGCAAATCGTGGGAGGGGTTATACGAGCAGTACTTC. This encodes CATSKSWEGLYEQYF.

This clonotype was detected many times. V and J are TRBV6-5 and TRBJ2-7, with D perhaps matching TRBD1 (6 bases). This CDR3 has 13 amino acids. The germline CDR1 and CDR2 sequences are MNHEY and SVGAGI. Between the trimmed V and J ends, which lost 5 bases and 2 bases, there was a span of 10 bases. CDR3 amino acids: CASSAQGPYEQYF. The CDR3 DNA is TGTGCCAGCAGTGCACAGGGTCCCTACGAGCAGTACTTC.

The chain combines TRBV9 with TRBJ1-3, with D perhaps matching TRBD1 (6 bases). Germline lookup yields CDR1 SGDLS and CDR2 YYNGEE. The ends were cut back, 0 bases at V and 1 base at J, with 11 bases in the middle. This CDR3 is built from 16 residues. The CDR3 nucleotides read TGTGCCAGCAGCGTAGGGTTTCAGGGGTCTGGAAACACCATATATTTT. Translation: CASSVGFQGSGNTIYF.

V usage is TRBV6-6 and J usage is TRBJ2-1, with D maybe TRBD2 (5 bases). This CDR3 region has 13 residues. Germline V gene data show CDR1 as MNHNY and CDR2 as SVGAGI (reference sequence). Trimming left V 6 bases short and J 10 bases short, with 16 bases between. CDR3 residues: CASSYERSGEQFF. The CDR3 DNA is TGTGCCAGCAGCTATGAGCGTTCGGGGGAGCAGTTCTTC.

This clonotype was observed a few times. The rearrangement joins TRBV5-1 to TRBJ2-2; D unclear. Germline values: CDR1 SGHRS, CDR2 YFSETQ. The germline V and J ends were trimmed by 0 bases and 4 bases, with 7 bases remaining between them. CDR3 size: 14 residues. For the CDR3, the DNA is TGCGCCAGCAGCTTGGGGCAGACCACCGGGGAGCTGTTTTTT. Protein: CASSLGQTTGELFF. Based on the CDR3 plus reference TRBV5-1 and TRBJ2-2, the full variable domain is KAGVTQTPRYLIKTRGQQVTLSCSPISGHRSVSWYQQTPGQGLQFLFEYFSETQRNKGNFPGRFSGRQFSNSRSEMNVSTLELGDSALYLCASSLGQTTGELFFGEGSRLTVL.

This clonotype was seen ten or more times. V gene TRBV7-9 combines with J gene TRBJ1-1, with D possibly matching TRBD1 (5 bases). The CDR3 runs 16 residues. From germline, CDR1 is SEHNR and CDR2 FQNEAQ (reference sequence). V lost 3 bases to trimming and J lost 3 bases, with 17 bases between them. The CDR3 protein is CASSFSGVAGDTEAFF. CDR3 nucleotide sequence: TGTGCCAGCAGCTTTTCCGGGGTCGCGGGGGACACTGAAGCTTTCTTT.

This clonotype was seen at least ten times. Mismatch with germline at one junction end may stem from a read error. The chain recombines TRBV6-1 with TRBJ1-2; D gene ambiguous. The germline V gene has CDR1 MNHNS and CDR2 SASEGT. The CDR3 has 10 amino acids. The CDR3 here is CASSDNFPHF. DNA of the CDR3: TGTGCCAGCAGTGATAATTTCCCCCACTTC.

This clonotype was counted ten times or more. This chain uses TRBV19 with TRBJ1-5; D unclear. This CDR3 has 14 amino acids. Trimming took off 8 bases at V and 5 bases at J, with 16 bases between the two ends. Looked up from germline, CDR1 is LNHDA and CDR2 is SQIVND (reference sequence). This chain's CDR3 is CASGYLRRDQPQHF. The CDR3 DNA is TGTGCCAGTGGATACCTCAGACGGGATCAGCCCCAGCATTTT.

This clonotype was seen repeatedly, ten times or more. V is TRBV7-2 and J is TRBJ2-3, with D tentatively TRBD2 (5 bases). Germline CDR1 SGHTA, CDR2 FQGNSA. V was trimmed by 5 bases and J by 2 bases, leaving 14 bases between them. The CDR3 extends over 15 amino acids. CDR3 loop: CASSPGLSATDTQYF. The CDR3 coding sequence is TGTGCCAGCAGCCCCGGACTGTCCGCCACAGATACGCAGTATTTT.

This clonotype was picked up a small number of times. J is TRBJ2-7 and V is TRBV7-9; 8 positions match TRBD1. This CDR3 has 13 residues. Germline trimming cut 10 bases from V and 2 bases from J; bases unmatched to any gene: 7. Germline values: CDR1 SEHNR, CDR2 FQNEAQ (reference sequence). CDR3 DNA: TGTGCCACCGGGGAGACAGGGGCCTACGAGCAGTACTTC. Its protein product is CATGETGAYEQYF.

In this sample, this clonotype turned up many times. The chain links TRBV28 to TRBJ2-1; 7 nucleotides line up with TRBD1. CDR1 MDHEN and CDR2 SYDVKM come from the germline V gene. The CDR3 consists of 15 residues. With V trimmed by 7 bases and J by 3 bases, 9 bases remained unmatched. CDR3 protein: CASITTGAYYNEQFF. The DNA of the CDR3 is TGTGCCAGCATTACTACAGGGGCCTACTACAATGAGCAGTTCTTC.

In this sample, this clonotype turned up a few times. The chain links TRBV11-1 to TRBJ2-1; D may correspond to TRBD1 or TRBD2 (5 bases each). The CDR3 is made up of 15 amino acids. Germline CDR1 and CDR2: SGHAT and FQDESV (reference sequence). The germline V and J ends were trimmed by 0 bases and 5 bases, with 11 bases remaining between them. CDR3 amino acids: CASSLAAGTNNEQFF. CDR3 in DNA: TGTGCCAGCAGCTTAGCGGCCGGGACCAACAATGAGCAGTTCTTC.

This clonotype was detected many times. The chain combines TRBV6-2 or TRBV6-3 with TRBJ2-3, with TRBD1 matching over 8 bases. The CDR3 has 20 residues. Germline CDR1 is MNHEY and CDR2 is SVGEGT. J gave up 0 bases and V 6 bases, and 20 bases lay outside the gene matches. The DNA of the CDR3 is TGTGCCAGCAGGGATACAGGGGGGACGTTCGCTGTACCTAGCACAGATACGCAGTATTTT. It encodes CASRDTGGTFAVPSTDTQYF.

This clonotype was counted ten times or more. V usage is TRBV28 and J usage is TRBJ2-7; TRBD2 is a possible D gene (5 bases). Per germline, CDR1 MDHEN and CDR2 SYDVKM. The CDR3 has 17 residues. V was pared by 5 bases and J by 0 bases, with 20 bases between. CDR3 coding DNA: TGTGCCAGCAGTCCGCCTGGTCGGGGATCGAGCTCCTACGAGCAGTACGTC. Its protein product is CASSPPGRGSSSYEQYV.

This clonotype was recorded at least ten times. The chain couples TRBV20-1 to TRBJ2-3; TRBD1 matches at 8 bases. The CDR3 is 15 amino acids. Germline lookup yields CDR1 DFQATT and CDR2 SNEGSKA (reference sequence). V shed 0 bases and J 7 bases; nucleotides not matched to a gene: 9. CDR3 DNA sequence: TGCAGTGCTAGAGATTACGGGACAGGTCCATATACGCAGTATTTT. It codes for CSARDYGTGPYTQYF.

This clonotype was detected ten times or more. The rearrangement joins TRBV24-1 to TRBJ2-7; D uncertain. Germline V lookup: CDR1 KGHDR, CDR2 SFDVKD. V was trimmed by 1 base and J by 5 bases, leaving 20 bases between them. This CDR3 contains 17 residues. In nucleotides, the CDR3 is TGTGCCACCAGTGATTTAGTCTCGCCAGGCGAGTATCACGAGCAGTACGTC. Its protein product is CATSDLVSPGEYHEQYV.

V gene TRBV10-3 combines with J gene TRBJ2-4; 10 bases are a match to TRBD1. Per germline, CDR1 ENHRY and CDR2 SYGVKD. This CDR3 region has 14 residues. Trimming cost V 4 bases and J 8 bases; bases outside gene matches: 5. The CDR3 sequence is CAISGGDRGDIQYF. Written as DNA, the CDR3 is TGTGCCATCAGTGGGGGGGACAGGGGAGACATTCAGTACTTC.

This clonotype has only a few counts. The chain uses TRBV11-3 and TRBJ2-1; no reliable D call. The germline V gene encodes CDR1 SGHNT and CDR2 YENEEA. CDR3 length: 15 residues. V was shortened by 1 base and J by 6 bases, with 13 bases between the two germline ends. The CDR3 loop reads CASSLGAPTSNEQFF. CDR3 DNA sequence: TGTGCCAGCAGCTTAGGCGCCCCGACCTCCAATGAGCAGTTCTTC.

This clonotype was recorded many times. This chain connects TRBV3-1 to TRBJ1-4; unclear D gene. The length of the CDR3 is 18 residues. Trimming cost V 0 bases and J 8 bases, with 22 bases left between them. Germline CDR1 LGHDT, CDR2 YNNKEL (reference sequence). The CDR3 is CASSQDRIKDGPEEKLFF. The DNA of the CDR3 is TGTGCCAGCAGCCAAGATCGGATAAAGGACGGCCCTGAAGAAAAACTGTTTTTT.